The present entry profiles one TCR beta chain with its context. In this sample, this clonotype turned up a few times. The antigen it binds to is not known. The junction and the germline gene differ at one end; a read error may be behind it. This record belongs to a study of T cell repertoires in cytomegalovirus infection (dated by TCRdb to about 2019). About the study as a whole: Recently identified HLA-C-restricted CMV epitopes, whose presentation resists viral immunomodulation, were targeted by peptide stimulations together with well-studied HLA-B-restricted epitopes. The HLA type of each donor mattered for the analysis, because public TCR beta signatures pointed to carriage of CMV infection along with the matching HLA type.

The germline V gene (reference sequence) supplies CDR1 SEHNR and CDR2 FQNEAQ. From cysteine to phenylalanine, the CDR3 is 13 amino acids long. CDR3 DNA is the only sequence kept; it has 39 bases, read in frame from the first base. Taken with the paper, the label for treatment or condition translates to: in vitro stimulation with specific CMV peptide epitopes to enrich CMV-specific T cells. Study-wide conclusions, independent of this receptor: The ex vivo response was dominated by HLA-C-restricted CMV-specific TCR beta clonotypes, which also provided the single most frequent clonotype in two of eight donors. In both this cohort and an independent cohort of some 370 donors, the cumulative frequency of public TCR beta family members distinguished carriers of CMV infection plus the relevant HLA type.

Sequenced on an Illumina HiSeq 1500. TCRdb reanalyzed the raw reads on its own, using fastp at Q25 for trimming and MiXCR for clone calling, and kept in-frame beta chains. One record per CDR3 amino acid sequence lists the most common genes and DNA. In all, the sample holds approximately 990,000 distinct CDR3 sequences, and 31% of those were seen once. The ten largest clones represent roughly an eighth of the sample. This sample comprised cultured CD8+ T cells from PBMCs, obtained from culture after CMV antigen stimulation. The rearranged segments are TRBV7-9 and TRBJ1-2, with the D gene uncertain. The TCR was taken from a human donor in good health (CMV status not recorded). Some clones in this sample may be carry-over from other donors' samples. The CDR3 region reads CASSFPGSDGYTF. The sequenced DNA is TGTGCTAGCAGCTTCCCGGGTTCCGATGGCTACACCTTC.